Below are 6 T cell receptor beta chains sequenced from a single sample in a study of memory CD4+ T cells and cytomegalovirus serostatus. Some clones are missing from TCRdb's copy, which holds only in-frame ones; the method was immunoSEQ multiplex PCR. This table holds tens of thousands of clones, roughly 77% found once. Single viable CD3+CD4+CD8-CD45RO+ cells were sorted as the memory CD4+ T cells. The specimen sequenced was memory CD4+ T cells from blood. The receptors come from an adult in good health and CMV-seronegative.

This clone occurred a few times. V is TRBV5-4 and J is TRBJ2-4; 7 nucleotides line up with TRBD1. This CDR3 contains 14 residues. The V gene end was trimmed by 5 bases and the J gene end by 8 bases; junction bases not matched to a gene: 10. The germline V gene has CDR1 SGHNT and CDR2 YYREEE (reference sequence). The DNA of the CDR3 is TGTGCCAGCAGTGCTCCGGGGACAGTAGACATTCAGTACTTC. It is translated as CASSAPGTVDIQYF. Full variable domain (remainder filled in from reference TRBV5-4 and TRBJ2-4): ETGVTQSPTHLIKTRGQQVTLRCSSQSGHNTVSWYQQALGQGPQFIFQYYREEENGRGNFPPRFSGLQFPNYSSELNVNALELDDSALYLCASSAPGTVDIQYFGAGTRLSVL.

This rearrangement joins TRBV19 to TRBJ2-5, with no clear D. The CDR3 is 13 residues long. Germline V gene lookup returns CDR1 LNHDA and CDR2 SQIVND (reference sequence). The V end was cut by 3 bases, the J end by 3 bases, with 8 bases between. The CDR3 is CASSIEREETQYF. DNA of the CDR3: TGTGCCAGTAGTATTGAAAGAGAAGAGACCCAGTACTTC.

The chain links TRBV2 to TRBJ1-1; D call uncertain. The CDR3 spans 16 residues. Germline assignment: CDR1 SNHLY and CDR2 FYNNEI. V lost 1 base and J lost 0, with 12 bases in between. The CDR3: CASSEGRPRLNTEAFF. As DNA, the CDR3 is TGTGCCAGCAGTGAAGGTAGGCCTCGTTTGAACACTGAAGCTTTCTTT.

The J gene is TRBJ2-5, the V gene TRBV27; D gene uncertain. V shed 2 bases and J shed 5 bases, with 9 bases lying between them. Germline-derived CDR1 and CDR2 are MNHEY and SMNVEV (reference sequence). CDR3 length: 13 amino acids. CDR3 coding DNA: TGTGCCAGCAGTTTAGGCCGATGGGAGACCCAGTACTTC. Residues: CASSLGRWETQYF.

The rearrangement joins TRBV2 to TRBJ1-1; a weak D match, TRBD1 (5 bases). The length of the CDR3 is 13 residues. CDR1 is SNHLY and CDR2 is FYNNEI in the germline V gene. V was trimmed by 7 bases and J by 2 bases, leaving 11 bases between them. The CDR3 is CASTRQKNTEAFF. DNA for the CDR3: TGTGCCAGCACCAGACAGAAAAACACTGAAGCTTTCTTT.

The sample holds one count of this clone. This chain joins TRBV5-1 and TRBJ1-2; tentatively, D is TRBD1 (6 bases). CDR3 size: 15 residues. In germline, CDR1 is SGHRS, CDR2 YFSETQ. V was clipped by 4 bases and J by 4 bases, with 17 bases between them. The CDR3 loop is CASSPGTLNSYGYTF. CDR3 nucleotide sequence: TGCGCCAGCAGCCCCGGGACATTAAATTCCTATGGCTACACCTTC.